The 18 T cell receptor beta chains given below trace back to one sample, sequenced in a study of blood T cell repertoires in COVID-19. Data came from immunoSEQ multiplex PCR; TCRdb stores just in-frame clones and leaves some out. The profile shows tens of thousands of clones, approximately 91% of them singletons. Sequencing was performed on peripheral blood. Receptor source: a man in his 70s with active or convalescent COVID-19.

This chain connects TRBV7-7 to TRBJ2-1, with 9 positions matching TRBD1. The CDR3 contains 16 residues. The V gene end was trimmed by 5 bases and the J gene end by 5 bases; junction bases not matched to a gene: 10. Germline CDR1 SSHAT, CDR2 FNYEAQ (reference sequence). CDR3 protein: CASSLGRDRVNNEQFF. The CDR3 DNA follows: TGTGCCAGCAGCCTCGGACGGGACAGGGTTAACAATGAGCAGTTCTTC.

The chain joins TRBV7-2 to TRBJ2-2, with D perhaps matching TRBD2 (7 bases). The CDR3 length is 16 residues. CDR1 is SGHTA and CDR2 is FQGNSA in the germline V gene. With 5 bases removed from V and 5 bases from J, the gap between germline ends came to 18 bases. The CDR3 loop is CASSPRGGRGTGELFF. CDR3 bases: TGTGCCAGCAGCCCGAGGGGGGGGCGTGGAACCGGGGAGCTGTTTTTT.

The V and J genes are TRBV30 and TRBJ1-3; D uncertain. This CDR3 has 13 amino acids. From germline, CDR1 is GTSNPN and CDR2 SVGIG (reference sequence). V was cut by 2 bases and J by 1 base, with 6 bases left in between. The CDR3 loop is CAWSTASGNTIYF. CDR3 DNA sequence: TGTGCCTGGAGTACAGCTTCTGGAAACACCATATATTTT. Filled out from reference TRBV30 and TRBJ1-3, the complete variable domain reads SQTIHQWPATLVQPVGSPLSLECTVEGTSNPNLYWYRQAAGRGLQLLFYSVGIGQISSEVPQNLSASRPQDRQFILSSKKLLLSDSGFYLCAWSTASGNTIYFGEGSWLTVV.

This clone appeared once. The chain couples TRBV13 to TRBJ1-4, with 7 bases lining up with TRBD1. Trimming removed 3 bases from V and 8 bases from J; junction bases left unmatched: 3. Germline CDR1 is PRHDT and CDR2 is FYEKMQ (reference sequence). The CDR3 totals 13 residues. The CDR3 DNA sequence: TGTGCCAGCAGCTTGCCAGGGGGGGAAAAACTGTTTTTT. The encoded protein is CASSLPGGEKLFF.

CDR3 in DNA: TGTGCCAGCAGCTTATGGGGGGACAGGCAAGCAGATACGCAGTATTTT. Residues: CASSLWGDRQADTQYF. The chain employs TRBV7-3 and TRBJ2-3; 8 bases map to TRBD1. J gave up 4 bases and V 2 bases, and 8 bases lay outside the gene matches. From germline, CDR1 is SGHTA and CDR2 FQGTGA. The CDR3 is made up of 16 amino acids. Based on the CDR3 plus reference TRBV7-3 and TRBJ2-3, the full variable domain is GAGVSQTPSNKVTEKGKYVELRCDPISGHTALYWYRQSLGQGPEFLIYFQGTGAADDSGLPNDRFFAVRPEGSVSTLKIQRTERGDSAVYLCASSLWGDRQADTQYFGPGTRLTVL.

The chain employs TRBV14 and TRBJ1-2; 7 bases line up with TRBD1. Germline CDR1 SGHDN, CDR2 FVKESK. The CDR3 contains 14 residues. V was clipped by 3 bases and J by 10 bases; unmatched bases: 11. This CDR3 is CASSQAGTAVHYTF. The CDR3, as DNA: TGTGCCAGCAGCCAGGCCGGGACAGCAGTCCACTACACCTTC.

This clone was counted once. This chain links TRBV24-1 with TRBJ1-5; D is unresolved. The CDR3 spans 13 residues. V lost 2 bases to trimming and J lost 5 bases, with 6 bases between them. Germline lookup yields CDR1 KGHDR and CDR2 SFDVKD. DNA of the CDR3: TGTGCCACCAGTGATTACAGTGATCAGCCCCAGCATTTT. Translation: CATSDYSDQPQHF.

This clone was recorded only once. This chain connects TRBV7-2 to TRBJ1-1; 8 positions agree with TRBD1. Germline-derived CDR1 and CDR2 are SGHTA and FQGNSA. This CDR3 spans 16 amino acids. V shed 5 bases and J 5 bases; nucleotides not matched to a gene: 13. In nucleotides, the CDR3 is TGTGCCAGCAGCCTAGGAGCAACAGGGGGAGGGACTGAAGCTTTCTTT. Protein sequence: CASSLGATGGGTEAFF.

The chain recombines TRBV11-2 with TRBJ2-7; 7 bases are shared with TRBD1. Looked up from germline, CDR1 is SGHAT and CDR2 is FQNNGV. With 5 bases clipped from V and 2 bases from J, the junction kept 12 bases outside the gene matches. The CDR3 runs to 16 residues. The CDR3 bases are TGTGCCAGCAGCCCCGGTTTAGACAGGGCGACCTACGAGCAGTACTTC. Protein product: CASSPGLDRATYEQYF.

This chain links TRBV6-5 with TRBJ2-1, with a weak D call TRBD2 (5 bases). Germline CDR1 and CDR2: MNHEY and SVGAGI. V was clipped by 0 bases and J by 12 bases, with 15 bases between them. CDR3 length equals 14 residues. The CDR3 coding sequence is TGTGCCAGCAGTTACTCGAGGTCGGGGTATATGCAGTTCTTC. Its translation is CASSYSRSGYMQFF.

The chain is built from TRBV9 and TRBJ1-2; TRBD1 matches at 8 bases. Losses at the gene ends were 3 bases for V and 7 bases for J; bases not matched to a gene: 2. The CDR3 runs to 12 residues. Per germline, CDR1 SGDLS and CDR2 YYNGEE. CDR3 in amino acids: CASSADRGGYTF. CDR3 DNA sequence: TGTGCCAGCAGCGCCGACAGGGGTGGCTACACCTTC.

The gene calls are TRBV6-1 and TRBJ2-2; TRBD2 aligns across 7 bases. The CDR3 covers 15 residues. Germline lookup yields CDR1 MNHNS and CDR2 SASEGT. V gave up 2 bases and J gave up 5 bases; unmatched junction bases: 5. CDR3 nucleotides: TGTGCCAGCAGTGAAATATGGACTAGTACCGGGGAGCTGTTTTTT. Translated: CASSEIWTSTGELFF.

The rearrangement uses TRBV18 and TRBJ1-1; the D is unclear. The length of the CDR3 is 16 residues. Germline CDR1 is KGHSH and CDR2 is LQKENI. V lost 1 base, J lost 4 bases, and 16 bases lay in between. The CDR3 sequence is CASSPLRLSAGTEAFF. For the CDR3, the DNA is TGTGCCAGCTCACCACTGCGGCTTAGCGCAGGCACTGAAGCTTTCTTT.

The CDR3 coding sequence is TGTGCCAGCAGTTCCGGGACAGGGCATTGGGCTTTCTTT. Its translation: CASSSGTGHWAFF. The chain links TRBV6-5 to TRBJ1-1; 9 bases map to TRBD1. Trimming cost V 4 bases and J 11 bases; bases outside gene matches: 8. Per the germline V gene, CDR1 is MNHEY and CDR2 is SVGAGI. The CDR3 has 13 residues.

The chain links TRBV19 to TRBJ2-2; 8 nucleotides line up with TRBD2. V lost 2 bases to trimming and J lost 2 bases; unmatched junction nucleotides: 4. The CDR3 has 16 amino acids. Germline CDR1 LNHDA, CDR2 SQIVND (reference sequence). CDR3 sequence reads: CASSITGGVNTGELFF. CDR3 coding DNA: TGTGCCAGTAGTATAACGGGGGGGGTCAACACCGGGGAGCTGTTTTTT.

The chain is built from TRBV24-1 and TRBJ2-2, with 7 bases that match TRBD1. The CDR3 consists of 17 residues. The J segment lost 1 base and the V segment lost 4 bases, leaving 8 bases of the junction unmatched. Germline CDR1 and CDR2: KGHDR and SFDVKD. In DNA form, the CDR3 reads TGTGCCACCAGTGAAGCCGCCGGGACAGTGAACACCGGGGAGCTGTTTTTT. Encoded protein: CATSEAAGTVNTGELFF.

This clone was counted a single time. This chain joins TRBV7-9 and TRBJ1-1, with 7 bases aligning to TRBD1. The CDR3 is made up of 16 amino acids. The J segment lost 10 bases and the V segment lost 8 bases, leaving 22 bases of the junction unmatched. Germline CDR1 reads SEHNR; CDR2 reads FQNEAQ (reference sequence). The CDR3 sequence: CASQVGTARRVDGAFF. DNA of the CDR3: TGTGCCAGCCAAGTAGGGACAGCCCGGAGGGTAGACGGAGCTTTCTTT.

CDR3 in amino acids: CASSRTEGGGTDTQYF. CDR3 sequence (DNA): TGTGCCAGCTCCCGTACTGAAGGAGGTGGCACAGATACGCAGTATTTT. The chain has TRBV18 and TRBJ2-3; a possible D gene is TRBD2 (5 bases). The CDR3 spans 16 residues. Deletions cut 6 bases from V and 1 base from J, with 17 bases between. Germline V gene sequence: CDR1 KGHSH, CDR2 LQKENI.